This TCR beta chain was documented in a study of CDR3 diversity in severe acne. TCRdb reprocessed the PCR reads via MiXCR and lists one record per CDR3 protein. The table has roughly 93,000 distinct CDR3 sequences, about half seen once. The sample holds a few counts of this clonotype. In germline, CDR1 is WNHNN, CDR2 SYGVQD (reference sequence). Trimming pared 2 bases from V and 5 bases from J, leaving 10 bases between. The CDR3 runs to 13 residues. Sequencing was performed on blood. The TCR comes from a male donor with severe acne vulgaris. V gene TRBV10-1 combines with J gene TRBJ2-7, with D hard to call. CDR3 residues: CASSESLVHEQYF. CDR3 bases: TGCGCCAGCAGTGAGAGCTTAGTCCACGAGCAGTACTTC.